The entry below gives a single T cell receptor beta chain sequence along with its context. Its antigen is still unknown. There are no base qualities to consult, and no much larger clone falls within one base. Trimming at the junction amounts to 6 bases on V and 6 bases on J, and the germline ends lie 8 bases apart. The CDR3 sequence holds 11 residues, the cysteine and phenylalanine included. Only CDR3 DNA remains: 33 bases, in frame from the first base. The germline V gene encodes CDR1 SGHVS and CDR2 FQNEAQ. RNA was extracted with the RNeasy kit and roughly 0.5 to 1 ug was reverse transcribed using random hexamers. TCR beta CDR3 regions were amplified with the immunoSEQ multiplex PCR assay covering 54 Vbeta and 13 Jbeta segments. Bias from PCR amplification was corrected by using a synthetic template baseline for primer optimization and for computational correction. In the original analysis: Reads were assigned to V, D and J genes according to IMGT and analyzed in immunoSEQ Analyzer, with only productive sequences retained. To calculate clonality, Shannon entropy was normalized by log2 of the number of productive unique sequences and then subtracted from one. Public and private clones were assessed among the 100 most prevalent clones of each patient and control. Susac-specific clones were defined as absent from healthy and MS cohorts, some 1,000 published viral clones and other ImmuneACCESS disease sequences. The public sequencing data were trimmed at Q25 with fastp and processed into clonotypes with MiXCR by TCRdb, which kept only in-frame beta chains. Each CDR3 protein appears once, grouped with its most common genes and DNA. These V and J calls are TCRdb output, not the study's own analysis. This sample has about 120,000 distinct CDR3 sequences in its table, and 85% to 95% of those were observed once. About 0.3% of the sample is in the top ten clones.

This sample stems from a study of CD8 T cells in Susac syndrome (dated by TCRdb to between 2017 and 2020). For the wider study: Among the sequenced Susac syndrome patients, about six had clinically active disease and about 8 were in clinical remission. At the time of blood withdrawal, Susac syndrome patients were either therapy-naive, taking corticosteroids (with some also receiving IVIg), or on IVIg alone. The study used repertoire sequencing to test whether antigen drove CD8+ T cell activation and differentiation in Susac syndrome. The study compared CD8+ T cell repertoire clonality among eleven to twelve healthy donors, around 14 Susac syndrome patients and 15 multiple sclerosis patients. What the study reported, not specific to this receptor: The TCR sequencing and HLA analysis was acknowledged to have included a relatively small number of individuals. Susac syndrome CD8+ repertoires showed clonal expansion, highest in CD8+ TEMRA cells and greater in clinically active than remitting patients. In the total CD8+ and CD8+ TEMRA repertoires, around 17 and five Susac-specific public clones, respectively, were identified.

Peripheral blood CD8+ and CD4+ T cells from healthy donors, Susac syndrome patients and multiple sclerosis patients were profiled using high-throughput TCR beta sequencing. The Susac syndrome patients fulfilled recently defined diagnostic criteria for definite or probable disease. Bulk CD8+ and CD4+ T cells were purified by magnetic negative isolation, whereas CD8+ TEMRA cells were enriched by FACS. Blood was drawn into EDTA tubes, processed within 24 hours, and PBMCs were isolated by density gradient centrifugation. PBMCs destined for TCR sequencing were cryopreserved in liquid nitrogen and later thawed in a 37 °C water bath. Purity of sorted or isolated CD4+, CD8+ and CD8+ TEMRA cells was at least 90%.

The chain is made from TRBV7-8 and TRBJ1-1; too little of a D gene remains to name it. This clonotype originated in a human donor with Susac syndrome. The sample consisted of CD8+ T cells from PBMCs. The bases are TGTGCCAGCAGTGTAGGTCCTGAAGCTTTCTTT. Its coded protein is CASSVGPEAFF.